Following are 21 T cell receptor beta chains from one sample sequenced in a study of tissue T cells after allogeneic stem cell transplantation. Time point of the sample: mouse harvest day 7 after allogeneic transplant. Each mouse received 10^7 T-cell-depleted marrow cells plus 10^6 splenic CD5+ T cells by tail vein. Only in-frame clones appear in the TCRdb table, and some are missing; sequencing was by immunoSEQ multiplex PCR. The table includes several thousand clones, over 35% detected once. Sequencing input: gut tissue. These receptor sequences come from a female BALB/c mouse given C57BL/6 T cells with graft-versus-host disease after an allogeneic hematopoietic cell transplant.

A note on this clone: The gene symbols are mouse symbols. The CDR3 sequence is CASSLIANTEVFF. The sequenced CDR3 bases are TGTGCCAGCTCTCTCATTGCAAACACAGAAGTCTTC. V is TRBV12-2 and J is TRBJ1-1; D remains unclear. The read finishes 1 residue shy of the CDR3 end, and the germline J gene is used to complete it. CDR3 size: 13 residues. V dropped 0 bases and J dropped 0 bases, with 4 bases sitting between them. Germline CDR1 is SGHLS and CDR2 is HYDKME.

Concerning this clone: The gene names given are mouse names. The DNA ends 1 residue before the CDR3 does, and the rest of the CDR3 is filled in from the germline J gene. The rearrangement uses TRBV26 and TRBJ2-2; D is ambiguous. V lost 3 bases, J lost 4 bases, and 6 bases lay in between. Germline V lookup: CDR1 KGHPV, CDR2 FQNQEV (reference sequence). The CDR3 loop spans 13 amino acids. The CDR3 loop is CASSLESTGQLYF. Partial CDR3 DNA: TGTGCCAGCAGTCTAGAGAGCACCGGGCAGCTCTAC. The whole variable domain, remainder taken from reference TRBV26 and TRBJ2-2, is NSKVIQTPRYLVKGQGQKAKMRCIPEKGHPVVFWYQQNKNNEFKFLINFQNQEVLQQIDMTEKRFSAECPSNSPCSLEIQSSEAGDSALYLCASSLESTGQLYFGEGSKLTVL.

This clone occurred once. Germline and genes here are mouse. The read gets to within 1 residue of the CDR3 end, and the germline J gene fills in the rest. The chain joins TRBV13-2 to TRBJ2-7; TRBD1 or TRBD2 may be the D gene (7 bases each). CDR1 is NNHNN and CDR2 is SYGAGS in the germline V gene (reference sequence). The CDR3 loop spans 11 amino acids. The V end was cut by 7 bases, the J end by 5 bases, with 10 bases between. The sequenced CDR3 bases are TGTGCCAGCCAGGGGGGGGATGAACAGTAC. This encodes CASQGGDEQY. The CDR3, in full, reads CASQGGDEQYF.

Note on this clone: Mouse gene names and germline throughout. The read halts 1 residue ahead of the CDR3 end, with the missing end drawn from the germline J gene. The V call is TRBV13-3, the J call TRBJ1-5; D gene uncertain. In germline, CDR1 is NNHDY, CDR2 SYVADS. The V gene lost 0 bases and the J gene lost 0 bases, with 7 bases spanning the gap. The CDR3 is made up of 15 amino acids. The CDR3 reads CASSDATYNNQAPLF. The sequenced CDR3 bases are TGTGCCAGCAGTGATGCCACGTATAACAACCAGGCTCCGCTT. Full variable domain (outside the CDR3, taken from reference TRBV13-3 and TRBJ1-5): EAAVTQSPRSKVAVTGGKVTLSCHQTNNHDYMYWYRQDTGHGLRLIHYSYVADSTEKGDIPDGYKASRPSQENFSLILELASLSQTAVYFCASSDATYNNQAPLFGEGTRLSVL.

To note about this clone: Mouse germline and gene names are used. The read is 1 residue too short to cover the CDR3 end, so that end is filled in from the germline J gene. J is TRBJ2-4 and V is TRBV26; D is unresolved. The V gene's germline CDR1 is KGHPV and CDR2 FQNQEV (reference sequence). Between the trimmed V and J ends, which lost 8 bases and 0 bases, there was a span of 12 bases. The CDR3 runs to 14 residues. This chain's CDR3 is CASDPQPSQNTLYF. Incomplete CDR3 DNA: TGTGCCAGCGACCCTCAACCTAGTCAAAACACCTTGTAC.

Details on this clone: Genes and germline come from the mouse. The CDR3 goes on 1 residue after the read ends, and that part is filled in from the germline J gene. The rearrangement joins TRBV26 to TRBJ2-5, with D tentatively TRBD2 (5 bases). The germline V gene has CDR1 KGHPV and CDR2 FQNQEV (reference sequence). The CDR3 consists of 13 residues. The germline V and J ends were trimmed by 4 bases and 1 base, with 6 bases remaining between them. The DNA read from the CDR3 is TGTGCCAGCAGTCCACTGGACCAAGACACCCAGTAC. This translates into CASSPLDQDTQY. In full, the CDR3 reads CASSPLDQDTQYF.

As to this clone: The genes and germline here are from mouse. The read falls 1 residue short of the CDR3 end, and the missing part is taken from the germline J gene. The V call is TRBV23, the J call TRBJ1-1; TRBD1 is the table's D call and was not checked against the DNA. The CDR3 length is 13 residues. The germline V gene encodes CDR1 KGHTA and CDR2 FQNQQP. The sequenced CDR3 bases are TGCTCCAGCAGCCCCGTTAGGAACACAGAAGTCTTC. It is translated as CSSSPVRNTEVF. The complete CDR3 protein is CSSSPVRNTEVFF.

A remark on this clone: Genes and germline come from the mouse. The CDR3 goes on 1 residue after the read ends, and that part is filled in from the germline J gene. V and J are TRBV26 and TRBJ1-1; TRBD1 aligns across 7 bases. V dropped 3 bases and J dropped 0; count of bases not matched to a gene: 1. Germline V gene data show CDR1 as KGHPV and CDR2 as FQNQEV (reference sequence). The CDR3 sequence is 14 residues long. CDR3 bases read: TGTGCCAGCAGTCTCGGGACAGCAAACACAGAAGTCTTC. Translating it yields CASSLGTANTEVF. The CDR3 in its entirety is CASSLGTANTEVFF.

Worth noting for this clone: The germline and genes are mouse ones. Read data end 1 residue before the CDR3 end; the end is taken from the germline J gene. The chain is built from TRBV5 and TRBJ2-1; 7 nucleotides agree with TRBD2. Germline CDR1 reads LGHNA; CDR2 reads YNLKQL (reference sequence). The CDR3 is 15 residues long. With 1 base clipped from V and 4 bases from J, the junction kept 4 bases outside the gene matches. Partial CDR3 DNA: TGTGCCAGCAGCCAAGCCCCGACTGGGTATGCTGAGCAGTTC. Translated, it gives CASSQAPTGYAEQF. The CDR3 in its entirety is CASSQAPTGYAEQFF.

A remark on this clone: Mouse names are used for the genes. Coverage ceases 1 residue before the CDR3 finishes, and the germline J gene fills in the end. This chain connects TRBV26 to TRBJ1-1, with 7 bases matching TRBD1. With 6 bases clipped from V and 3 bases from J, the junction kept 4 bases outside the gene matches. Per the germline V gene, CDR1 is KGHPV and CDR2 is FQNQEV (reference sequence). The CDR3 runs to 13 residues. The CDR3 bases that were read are TGTGCCAGCAGCCCGGGACAGCACACAGAAGTCTTC. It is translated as CASSPGQHTEVF. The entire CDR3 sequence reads CASSPGQHTEVFF.

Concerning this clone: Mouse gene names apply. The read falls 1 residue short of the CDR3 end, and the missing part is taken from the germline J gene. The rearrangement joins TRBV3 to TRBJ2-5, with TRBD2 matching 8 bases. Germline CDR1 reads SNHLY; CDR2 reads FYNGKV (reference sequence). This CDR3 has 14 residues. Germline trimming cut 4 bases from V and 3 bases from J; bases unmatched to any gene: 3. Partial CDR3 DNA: TGTGCCAGCAGCTCTCGACTGGGGCAAGACACCCAGTAC. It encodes CASSSRLGQDTQY. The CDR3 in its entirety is CASSSRLGQDTQYF.

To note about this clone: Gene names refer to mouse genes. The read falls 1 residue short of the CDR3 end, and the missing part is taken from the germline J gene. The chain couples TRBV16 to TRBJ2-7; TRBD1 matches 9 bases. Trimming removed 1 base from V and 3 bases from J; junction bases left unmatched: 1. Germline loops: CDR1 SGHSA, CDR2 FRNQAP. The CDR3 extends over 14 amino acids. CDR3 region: CASSLGDRDYEQYF. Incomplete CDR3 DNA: TGTGCAAGCAGCTTAGGGGACAGGGACTATGAACAGTAC.

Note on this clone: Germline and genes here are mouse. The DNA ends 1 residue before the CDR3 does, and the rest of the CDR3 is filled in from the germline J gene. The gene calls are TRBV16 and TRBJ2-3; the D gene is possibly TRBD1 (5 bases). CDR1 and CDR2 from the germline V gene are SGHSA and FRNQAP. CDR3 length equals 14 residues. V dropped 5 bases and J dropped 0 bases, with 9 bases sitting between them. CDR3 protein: CASSKQDSAETLYF. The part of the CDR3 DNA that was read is TGTGCAAGCAGCAAACAGGATAGTGCAGAAACGCTGTAT.

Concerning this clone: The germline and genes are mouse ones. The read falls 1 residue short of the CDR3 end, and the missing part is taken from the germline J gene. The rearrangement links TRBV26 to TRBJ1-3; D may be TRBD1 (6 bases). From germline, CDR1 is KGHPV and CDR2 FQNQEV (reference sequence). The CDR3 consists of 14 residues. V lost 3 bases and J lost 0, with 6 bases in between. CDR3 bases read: TGTGCCAGCAGTCTACAGGGTTCTGGAAATACGCTCTAT. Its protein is CASSLQGSGNTLY. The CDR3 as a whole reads CASSLQGSGNTLYF.

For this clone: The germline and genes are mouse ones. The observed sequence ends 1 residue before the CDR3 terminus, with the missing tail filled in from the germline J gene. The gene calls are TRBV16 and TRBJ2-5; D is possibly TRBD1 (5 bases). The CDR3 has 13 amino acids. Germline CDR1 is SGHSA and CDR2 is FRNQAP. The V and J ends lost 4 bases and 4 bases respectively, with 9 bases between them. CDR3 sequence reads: CASSSDRKDTQYF. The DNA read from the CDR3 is TGTGCAAGCAGCTCCGACAGAAAAGACACCCAGTAC.

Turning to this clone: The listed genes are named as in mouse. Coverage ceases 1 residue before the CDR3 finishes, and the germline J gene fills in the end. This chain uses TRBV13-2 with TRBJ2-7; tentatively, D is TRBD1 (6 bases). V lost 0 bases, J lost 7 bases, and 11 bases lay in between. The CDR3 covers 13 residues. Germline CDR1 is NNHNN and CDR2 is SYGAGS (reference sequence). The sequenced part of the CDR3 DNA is TGTGCCAGCGGTGATGCAGGGGAGGGGGAACAGTAC. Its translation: CASGDAGEGEQY. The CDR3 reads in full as CASGDAGEGEQYF.

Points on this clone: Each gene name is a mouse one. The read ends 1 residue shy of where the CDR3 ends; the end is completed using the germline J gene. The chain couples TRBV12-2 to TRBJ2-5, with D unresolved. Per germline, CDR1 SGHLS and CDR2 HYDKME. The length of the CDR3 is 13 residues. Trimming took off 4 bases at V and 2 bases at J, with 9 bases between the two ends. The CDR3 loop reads CASSRGGQDTQYF. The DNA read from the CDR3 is TGTGCCAGCTCCCGGGGTGGCCAAGACACCCAGTAC.

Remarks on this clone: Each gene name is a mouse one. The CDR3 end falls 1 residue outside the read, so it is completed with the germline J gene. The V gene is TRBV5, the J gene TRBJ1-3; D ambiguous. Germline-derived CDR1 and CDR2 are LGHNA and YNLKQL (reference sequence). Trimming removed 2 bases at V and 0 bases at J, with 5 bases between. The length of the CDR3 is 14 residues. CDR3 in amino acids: CASSQQISGNTLYF. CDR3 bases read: TGTGCCAGCAGCCAACAGATTTCTGGAAATACGCTCTAT.

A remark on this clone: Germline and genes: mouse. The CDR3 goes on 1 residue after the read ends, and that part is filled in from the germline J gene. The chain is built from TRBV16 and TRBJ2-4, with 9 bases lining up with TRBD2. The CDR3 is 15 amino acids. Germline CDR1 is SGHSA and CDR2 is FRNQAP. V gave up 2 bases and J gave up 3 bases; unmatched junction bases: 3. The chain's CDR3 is CASSLRGGAQNTLYF. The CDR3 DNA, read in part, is TGTGCAAGCAGCTTACGTGGGGGGGCCCAAAACACCTTGTAC.

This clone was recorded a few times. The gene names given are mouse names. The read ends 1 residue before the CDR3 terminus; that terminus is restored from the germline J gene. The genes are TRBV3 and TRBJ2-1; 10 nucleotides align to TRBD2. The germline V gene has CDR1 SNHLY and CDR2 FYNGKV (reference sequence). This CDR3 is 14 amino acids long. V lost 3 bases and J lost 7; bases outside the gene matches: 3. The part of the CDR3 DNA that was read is TGTGCCAGCAGCTTGACTGGGGGGATAGCTGAGCAGTTC. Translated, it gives CASSLTGGIAEQF. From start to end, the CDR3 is CASSLTGGIAEQFF.

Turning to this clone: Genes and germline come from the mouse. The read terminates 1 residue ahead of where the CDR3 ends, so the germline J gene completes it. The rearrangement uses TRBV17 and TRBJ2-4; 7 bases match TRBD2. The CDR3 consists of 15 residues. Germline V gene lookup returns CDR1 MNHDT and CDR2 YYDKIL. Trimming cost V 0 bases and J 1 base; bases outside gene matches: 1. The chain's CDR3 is CASSRDLGGQNTLYF. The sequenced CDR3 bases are TGTGCTAGCAGTAGAGATCTGGGGGGTCAAAACACCTTGTAC.